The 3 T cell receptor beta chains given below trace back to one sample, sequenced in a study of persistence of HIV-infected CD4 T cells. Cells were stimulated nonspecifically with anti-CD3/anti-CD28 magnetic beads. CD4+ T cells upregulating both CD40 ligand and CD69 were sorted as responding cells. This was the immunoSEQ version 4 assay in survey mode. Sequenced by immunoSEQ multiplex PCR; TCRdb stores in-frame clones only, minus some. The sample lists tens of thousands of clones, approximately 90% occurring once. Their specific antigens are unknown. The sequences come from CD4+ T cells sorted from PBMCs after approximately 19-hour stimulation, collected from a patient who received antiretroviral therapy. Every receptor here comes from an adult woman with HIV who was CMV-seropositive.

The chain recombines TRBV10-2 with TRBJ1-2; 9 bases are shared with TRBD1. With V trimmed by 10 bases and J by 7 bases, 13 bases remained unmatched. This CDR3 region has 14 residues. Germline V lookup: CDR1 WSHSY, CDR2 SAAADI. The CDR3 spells CATDTGQGSIGYTF. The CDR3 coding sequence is TGCGCCACCGATACGGGACAGGGTTCGATTGGCTACACCTTC.

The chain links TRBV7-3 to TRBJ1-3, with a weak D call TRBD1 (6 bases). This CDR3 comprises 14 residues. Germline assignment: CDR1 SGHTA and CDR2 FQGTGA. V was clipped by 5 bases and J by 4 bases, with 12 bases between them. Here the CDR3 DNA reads TGTGCCAGCAGCCCCGGGACATCCGGAAACACCATATATTTT. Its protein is CASSPGTSGNTIYF.

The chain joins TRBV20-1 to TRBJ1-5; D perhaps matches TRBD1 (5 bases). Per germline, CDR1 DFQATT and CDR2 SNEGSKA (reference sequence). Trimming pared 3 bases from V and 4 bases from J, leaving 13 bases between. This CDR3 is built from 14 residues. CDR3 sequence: CSASFGRGNQPQHF. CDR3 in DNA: TGCAGTGCTAGTTTTGGAAGGGGAAATCAGCCCCAGCATTTT.